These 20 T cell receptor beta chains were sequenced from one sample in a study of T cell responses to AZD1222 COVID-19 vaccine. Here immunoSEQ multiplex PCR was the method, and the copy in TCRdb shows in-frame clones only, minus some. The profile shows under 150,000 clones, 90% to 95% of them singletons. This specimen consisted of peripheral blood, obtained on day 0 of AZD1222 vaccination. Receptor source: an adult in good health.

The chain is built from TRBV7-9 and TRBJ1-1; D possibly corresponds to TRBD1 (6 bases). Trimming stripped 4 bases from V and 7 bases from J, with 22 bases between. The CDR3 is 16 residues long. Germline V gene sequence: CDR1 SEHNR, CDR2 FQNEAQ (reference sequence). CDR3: CASSSVGMGAGSEAFF. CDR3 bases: TGTGCCAGCAGCTCGGTGGGTATGGGGGCAGGTAGTGAAGCTTTCTTT. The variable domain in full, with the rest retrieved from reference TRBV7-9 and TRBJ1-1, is DTGVSQNPRHKITKRGQNVTFRCDPISEHNRLYWYRQTLGQGPEFLTYFQNEAQLEKSRLLSDRFSAERPKGSFSTLEIQRTEQGDSAMYLCASSSVGMGAGSEAFFGQGTRLTVV.

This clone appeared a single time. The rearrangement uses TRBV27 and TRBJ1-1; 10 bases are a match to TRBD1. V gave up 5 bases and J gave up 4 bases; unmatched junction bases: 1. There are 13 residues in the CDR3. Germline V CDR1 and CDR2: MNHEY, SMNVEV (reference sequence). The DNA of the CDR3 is TGTGCCAGCAGTAGGGACAGGGGCACTGAAGCTTTCTTT. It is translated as CASSRDRGTEAFF.

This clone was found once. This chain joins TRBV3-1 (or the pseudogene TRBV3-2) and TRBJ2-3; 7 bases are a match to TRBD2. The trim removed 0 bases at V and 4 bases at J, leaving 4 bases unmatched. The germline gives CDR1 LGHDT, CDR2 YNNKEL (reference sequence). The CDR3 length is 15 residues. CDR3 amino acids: CASSQEVGGADTQYF. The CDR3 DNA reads TGTGCCAGCAGCCAAGAGGTGGGGGGGGCAGATACGCAGTATTTT.

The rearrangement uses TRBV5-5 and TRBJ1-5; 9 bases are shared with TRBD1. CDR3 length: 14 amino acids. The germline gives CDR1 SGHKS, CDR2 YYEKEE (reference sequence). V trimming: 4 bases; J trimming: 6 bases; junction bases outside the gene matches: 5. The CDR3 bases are TGTGCCAGCAGCACAGGGGGCGGGGGTCAGCCCCAGCATTTT. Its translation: CASSTGGGGQPQHF.

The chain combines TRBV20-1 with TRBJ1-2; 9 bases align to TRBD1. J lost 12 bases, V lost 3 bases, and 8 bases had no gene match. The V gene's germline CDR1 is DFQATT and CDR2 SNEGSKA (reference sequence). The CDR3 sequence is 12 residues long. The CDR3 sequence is CSASPGQGIHTF. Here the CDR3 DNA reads TGCAGTGCTAGTCCCGGACAGGGGATTCACACCTTC.

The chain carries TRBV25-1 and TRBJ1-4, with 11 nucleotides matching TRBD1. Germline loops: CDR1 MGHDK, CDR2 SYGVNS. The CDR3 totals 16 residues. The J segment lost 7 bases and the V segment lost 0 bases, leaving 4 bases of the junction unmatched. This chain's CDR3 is CASSEYLGQGAEKLFF. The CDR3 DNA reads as TGTGCCAGCAGTGAATATCTTGGACAGGGGGCTGAAAAACTGTTTTTT. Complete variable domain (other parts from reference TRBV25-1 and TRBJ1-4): EADIYQTPRYLVIGTGKKITLECSQTMGHDKMYWYQQDPGMELHLIHYSYGVNSTEKGDLSSESTVSRIRTEHFPLTLESARPSHTSQYLCASSEYLGQGAEKLFFGSGTQLSVL.

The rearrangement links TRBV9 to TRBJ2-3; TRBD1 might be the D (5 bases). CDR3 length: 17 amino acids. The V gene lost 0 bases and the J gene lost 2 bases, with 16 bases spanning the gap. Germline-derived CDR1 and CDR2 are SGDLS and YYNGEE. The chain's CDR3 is CASSVGGASPSTDTQYF. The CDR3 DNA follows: TGTGCCAGCAGCGTAGGGGGCGCATCCCCCTCCACAGATACGCAGTATTTT.

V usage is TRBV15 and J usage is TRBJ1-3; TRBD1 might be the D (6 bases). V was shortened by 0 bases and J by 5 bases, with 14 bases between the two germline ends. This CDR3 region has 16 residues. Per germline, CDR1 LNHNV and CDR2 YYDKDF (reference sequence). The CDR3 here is CATSRDGRGRRNTIYF. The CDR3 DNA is TGTGCCACCAGCAGAGATGGGCGGGGGCGTAGAAACACCATATATTTT.

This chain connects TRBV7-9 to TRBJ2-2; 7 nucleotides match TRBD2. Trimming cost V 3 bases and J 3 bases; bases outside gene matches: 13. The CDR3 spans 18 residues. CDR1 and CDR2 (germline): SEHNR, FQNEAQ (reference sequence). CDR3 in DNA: TGTGCCAGCAGCTTTCCCATAGCGGGTAGCCGGGACACCGGGGAGCTGTTTTTT. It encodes CASSFPIAGSRDTGELFF. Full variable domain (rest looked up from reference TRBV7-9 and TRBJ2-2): DTGVSQNPRHKITKRGQNVTFRCDPISEHNRLYWYRQTLGQGPEFLTYFQNEAQLEKSRLLSDRFSAERPKGSFSTLEIQRTEQGDSAMYLCASSFPIAGSRDTGELFFGEGSRLTVL.

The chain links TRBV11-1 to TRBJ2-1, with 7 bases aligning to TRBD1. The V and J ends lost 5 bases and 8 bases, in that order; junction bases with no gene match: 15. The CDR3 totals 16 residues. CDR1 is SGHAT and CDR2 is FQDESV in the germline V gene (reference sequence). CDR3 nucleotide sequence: TGTGCCAGCAGCCCCCGAGAGGCACAGGGGAAGCATGAGCAGTTCTTC. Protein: CASSPREAQGKHEQFF.

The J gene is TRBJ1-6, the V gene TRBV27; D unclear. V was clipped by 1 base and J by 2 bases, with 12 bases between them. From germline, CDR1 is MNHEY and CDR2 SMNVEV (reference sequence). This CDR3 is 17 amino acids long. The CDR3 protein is CASSLYSMEPYNSPLHF. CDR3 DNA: TGTGCCAGCAGTTTATATTCCATGGAGCCCTATAATTCACCCCTCCACTTT.

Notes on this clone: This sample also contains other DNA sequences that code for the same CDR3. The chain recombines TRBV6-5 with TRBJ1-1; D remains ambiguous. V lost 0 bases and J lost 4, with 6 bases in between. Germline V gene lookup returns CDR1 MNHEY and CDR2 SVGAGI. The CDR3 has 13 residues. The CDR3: CASSYSRGTEAFF. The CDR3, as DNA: TGTGCCAGCAGTTACTCTCGGGGCACTGAAGCTTTCTTT.

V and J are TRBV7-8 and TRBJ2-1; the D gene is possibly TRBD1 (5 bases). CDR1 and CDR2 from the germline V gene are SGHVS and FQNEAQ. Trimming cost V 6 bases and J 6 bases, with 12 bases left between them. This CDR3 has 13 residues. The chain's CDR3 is CASRFQGGNEQFF. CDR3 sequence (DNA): TGTGCCAGCAGGTTCCAGGGCGGCAATGAGCAGTTCTTC.

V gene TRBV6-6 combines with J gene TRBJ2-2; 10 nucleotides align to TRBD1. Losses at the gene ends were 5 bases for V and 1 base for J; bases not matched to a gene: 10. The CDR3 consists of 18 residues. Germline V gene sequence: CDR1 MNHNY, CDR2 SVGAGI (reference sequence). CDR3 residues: CASSRLPTGGRNTGELFF. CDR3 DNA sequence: TGTGCCAGCAGTCGGCTGCCGACAGGGGGCAGGAACACCGGGGAGCTGTTTTTT.

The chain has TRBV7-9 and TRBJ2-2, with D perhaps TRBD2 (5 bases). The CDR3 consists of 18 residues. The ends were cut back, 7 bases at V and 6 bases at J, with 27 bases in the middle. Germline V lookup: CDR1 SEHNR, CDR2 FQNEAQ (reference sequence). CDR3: CASIPHTIRLAGPGELFF. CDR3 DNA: TGTGCCAGCATTCCCCATACTATACGGCTAGCAGGACCCGGGGAGCTGTTTTTT.

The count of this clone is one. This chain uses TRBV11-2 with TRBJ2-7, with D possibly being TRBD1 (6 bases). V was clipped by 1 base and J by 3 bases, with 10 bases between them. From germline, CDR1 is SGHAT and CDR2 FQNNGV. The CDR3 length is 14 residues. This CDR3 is CASSLAAGVYEQYF. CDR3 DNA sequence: TGTGCCAGCAGCTTAGCGGCAGGGGTCTACGAGCAGTACTTC.

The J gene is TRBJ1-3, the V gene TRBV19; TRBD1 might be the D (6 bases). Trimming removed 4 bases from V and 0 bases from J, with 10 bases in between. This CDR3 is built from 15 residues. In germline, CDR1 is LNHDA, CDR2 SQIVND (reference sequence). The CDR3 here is CASSNRATSGNTIYF. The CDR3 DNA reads TGTGCCAGTAGTAACAGGGCCACCTCTGGAAACACCATATATTTT.

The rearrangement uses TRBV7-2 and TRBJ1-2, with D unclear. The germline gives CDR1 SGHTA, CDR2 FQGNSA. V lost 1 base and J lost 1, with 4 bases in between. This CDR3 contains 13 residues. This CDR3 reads CASSLVGNYGYTF. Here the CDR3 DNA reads TGTGCCAGCAGCTTAGTGGGTAACTATGGCTACACCTTC.

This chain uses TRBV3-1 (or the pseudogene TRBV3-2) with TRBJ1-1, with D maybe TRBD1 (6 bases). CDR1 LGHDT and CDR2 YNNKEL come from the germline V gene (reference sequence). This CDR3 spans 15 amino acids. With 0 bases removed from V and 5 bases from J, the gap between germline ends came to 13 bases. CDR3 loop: CASSQDTPGETEAFF. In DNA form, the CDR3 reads TGTGCCAGCAGCCAAGATACACCAGGGGAAACTGAAGCTTTCTTT.

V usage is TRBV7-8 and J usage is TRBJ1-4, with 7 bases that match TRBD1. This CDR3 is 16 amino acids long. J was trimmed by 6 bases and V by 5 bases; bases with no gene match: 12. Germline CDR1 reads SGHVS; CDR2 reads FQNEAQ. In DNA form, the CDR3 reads TGTGCCAGCAGCCCGCTGACAGGGAATGTGGATGAAAAACTGTTTTTT. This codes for CASSPLTGNVDEKLFF.